A selection of T cell receptor beta chains follows, all from one sample in a study of blood T cell repertoires in COVID-19. Assay: immunoSEQ multiplex PCR; the TCRdb copy retains only in-frame clones and omits some. In the table there are approximately 220,000 clones, about nine tenths of which are singletons. The source material was peripheral blood. The receptors come from a man aged 50-60 years with acute or convalescent COVID-19. Each CDR3 is given without its conserved first and last residue. The order of the fields is J gene, V gene, CDR3 protein.

J gene: TRBJ1-2; V gene: TRBV6-5; CDR3 protein: ASNIAREGPYGYT
J gene: TRBJ1-5; V gene: TRBV7-9; CDR3 protein: ASSRDGTLQPQH
J gene: TRBJ2-1; V gene: TRBV4-1; CDR3 protein: ASSHASGQGIYNEQF
J gene: TRBJ2-1; V gene: TRBV27; CDR3 protein: ASSFRQGLAGTSSYNEQF
J gene: TRBJ2-3; V gene: TRBV7-9; CDR3 protein: ASSPSGGADTQY
J gene: TRBJ1-2; V gene: TRBV18; CDR3 protein: ASSQDRTVYGYT
J gene: TRBJ1-2; V gene: TRBV29-1; CDR3 protein: SVEYRTDYGYT
J gene: TRBJ1-4; V gene: TRBV5-8; CDR3 protein: ASSPGQGGYEKLF
J gene: TRBJ1-6; V gene: TRBV5-8; CDR3 protein: ASSPRQGSNSPLH
J gene: TRBJ1-5; V gene: TRBV19; CDR3 protein: ASSKGDSDQPQH